A single sample gave rise to the 11 T cell receptor beta chains below, sequenced in a study of T-cell memory formation after mild COVID-19. A single record per CDR3 protein comes from TCRdb applying MiXCR to the 5' RACE reads. The sample shows roughly 100,000 distinct CDR3 sequences, more than 15% of them seen only once. Sequencing input: PBMCs or a T cell subset sorted from them (not recorded which). These receptors were collected from an adult woman who had mild COVID-19 (a few samples of this study predate the infection). Cell type and time point are not known.

J is TRBJ1-5 and V is TRBV19; D remains ambiguous. Germline V gene data show CDR1 as LNHDA and CDR2 as SQIVND (reference sequence). The CDR3 loop spans 12 amino acids. V was trimmed by 3 bases and J by 7 bases, leaving 7 bases between them. The CDR3 protein is CASSMEGQPQHF. The CDR3 DNA sequence: TGTGCCAGTAGTATGGAAGGGCAGCCCCAGCATTTT.

The chain combines TRBV19 with TRBJ2-3, with 12 bases fitting TRBD2. J lost 5 bases, V lost 5 bases, and 5 bases had no gene match. From germline, CDR1 is LNHDA and CDR2 SQIVND (reference sequence). The CDR3 covers 15 residues. The CDR3 loop is CASSPTSGRIDTQYF. The CDR3 bases are TGTGCCAGTAGTCCGACTAGCGGGAGAATAGATACGCAGTATTTT.

This chain connects TRBV7-2 to TRBJ2-5; TRBD2 agrees at 11 bases. The ends lost 5 bases at V and 2 bases at J; junction bases unmatched: 7. The V gene's germline CDR1 is SGHTA and CDR2 FQGNSA. The CDR3 extends over 16 amino acids. CDR3 in DNA: TGTGCCAGCAGCGCCACTAGCGGGGGCCTTCAAGAGACCCAGTACTTC. Translation: CASSATSGGLQETQYF.

The rearrangement uses TRBV5-5 and TRBJ2-7; 10 bases line up with TRBD1. V shed 4 bases and J 0 bases; nucleotides not matched to a gene: 4. Germline assignment: CDR1 SGHKS and CDR2 YYEKEE (reference sequence). The CDR3 sequence is 15 residues long. The CDR3: CASSPGTGDSYEQYF. DNA for the CDR3: TGTGCCAGCAGCCCCGGGACAGGGGACTCCTACGAGCAGTACTTC.

This clonotype was observed at least ten times. The chain links TRBV29-1 to TRBJ1-3, with 9 bases fitting TRBD1. Germline values: CDR1 SQVTM, CDR2 ANQGSEA. The junction had 5 bases not matched to a gene; V was cut back by 6 bases and J by 8 bases. CDR3 length: 12 amino acids. This CDR3 reads CSVGTGSDTIYF. The CDR3, as DNA: TGCAGCGTCGGGACAGGGTCGGACACCATATATTTT.

The chain is built from TRBV30 and TRBJ2-7, with 9 positions matching TRBD2. V trimming: 4 bases; J trimming: 0 bases; junction bases outside the gene matches: 4. This CDR3 spans 14 amino acids. CDR1 GTSNPN and CDR2 SVGIG come from the germline V gene (reference sequence). The DNA for the CDR3 is TGTGCCTGGAAACTAGCGGGCCCCTCCTACGAGCAGTACTTC. Translation: CAWKLAGPSYEQYF.

This clonotype was detected a few times. V usage is TRBV7-6 and J usage is TRBJ2-7; 8 bases match TRBD1. The CDR3 has 14 residues. V shed 3 bases, J shed 5 bases, and the junction held 6 bases outside the gene matches. CDR1 SGHVS and CDR2 FNYEAQ come from the germline V gene. The CDR3 region is CASSFGQGTNEQYF. The CDR3 DNA is TGTGCCAGCAGCTTCGGACAGGGAACCAACGAGCAGTACTTC. Full variable domain (outside the CDR3, taken from reference TRBV7-6 and TRBJ2-7): GAGVSQSPRYKVTKRGQDVALRCDPISGHVSLYWYRQALGQGPEFLTYFNYEAQQDKSGLPNDRFSAERPEGSISTLTIQRTEQRDSAMYRCASSFGQGTNEQYFGPGTRLTVT.

The gene calls are TRBV4-1 and TRBJ1-3; 7 bases are shared with TRBD1. The germline V gene encodes CDR1 MGHRA and CDR2 YSYEKL. Germline trimming cut 10 bases from V and 0 bases from J; bases unmatched to any gene: 9. This CDR3 region has 15 residues. The CDR3 nucleotides are TGCGCCACCACCGCGGACAGGACCTCTGGAAACACCATATATTTT. Amino acid sequence: CATTADRTSGNTIYF.

The J gene is TRBJ2-1, the V gene TRBV10-3; TRBD1 or TRBD2 may be the D gene (5 bases each). The CDR3 has 15 amino acids. Per the germline V gene, CDR1 is ENHRY and CDR2 is SYGVKD. The germline V and J ends were trimmed by 9 bases and 4 bases, with 19 bases remaining between them. The CDR3 DNA reads as TGTGCCATTGGCCCTCCGGGACGGAGTTACAATGAGCAGTTCTTC. Amino acid sequence: CAIGPPGRSYNEQFF.

The chain employs TRBV18 and TRBJ2-1; 8 bases line up with TRBD2. The CDR3 spans 16 residues. The V gene end was trimmed by 0 bases and the J gene end by 3 bases; junction bases not matched to a gene: 4. Germline loops: CDR1 KGHSH, CDR2 LQKENI. The CDR3 here is CASSPPTSGNYNEQFF. CDR3 in DNA: TGTGCCAGCTCACCACCAACTAGCGGAAACTACAATGAGCAGTTCTTC.

This clonotype came up a few times. This chain links TRBV7-9 with TRBJ2-7; D remains unclear. Germline loops: CDR1 SEHNR, CDR2 FQNEAQ (reference sequence). Trimming took 1 base from V and 5 from J, leaving 6 bases between them. The CDR3 runs to 12 residues. This CDR3 reads CASSLVGNEQYF. The CDR3 nucleotides read TGTGCCAGCAGCTTAGTAGGGAACGAGCAGTACTTC.